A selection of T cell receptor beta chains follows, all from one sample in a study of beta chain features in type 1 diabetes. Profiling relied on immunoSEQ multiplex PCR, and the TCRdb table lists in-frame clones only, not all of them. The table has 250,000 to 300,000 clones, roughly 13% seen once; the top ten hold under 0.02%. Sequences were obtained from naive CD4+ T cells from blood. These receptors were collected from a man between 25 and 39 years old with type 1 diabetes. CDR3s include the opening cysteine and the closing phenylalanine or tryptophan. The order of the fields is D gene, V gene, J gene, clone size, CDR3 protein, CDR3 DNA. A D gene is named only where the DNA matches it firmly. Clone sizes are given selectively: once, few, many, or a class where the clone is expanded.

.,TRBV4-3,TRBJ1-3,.,CASSLQGNGGNTIYF,TGCGCCAGCAGCCTGCAGGGTAATGGCGGAAACACCATATATTTT
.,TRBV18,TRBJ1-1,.,CASSPRGRGSTEAFF,TGTGCCAGCTCACCACGCGGCAGAGGGAGCACTGAAGCTTTCTTT
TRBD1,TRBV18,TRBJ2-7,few,CASSLGQGYEQYF,TGTGCCAGCTCACTGGGACAGGGCTACGAGCAGTACTTC
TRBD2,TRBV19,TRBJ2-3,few,CASSGTSGVTDTQYF,TGTGCCAGTAGCGGCACTAGCGGGGTCACAGATACGCAGTATTTT
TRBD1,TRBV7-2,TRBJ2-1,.,CASRDRDRPYNEQFF,TGTGCCAGCAGGGACCGGGACAGGCCCTACAATGAGCAGTTCTTC
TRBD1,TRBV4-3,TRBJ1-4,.,CASSRTGVEGEKLFF,TGCGCCAGCAGCCGCACAGGGGTAGAGGGTGAAAAACTGTTTTTT
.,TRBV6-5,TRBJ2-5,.,CASSYGHQKTQYF,TGTGCCAGCAGTTACGGCCACCAAAAGACCCAGTACTTC
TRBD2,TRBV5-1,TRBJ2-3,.,CASSYTSGSTDTQYF,TGCGCCAGCAGCTATACTAGCGGGAGCACAGATACGCAGTATTTT
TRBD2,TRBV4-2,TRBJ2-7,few,CASSQLGTSGADEQYF,TGTGCCAGCAGCCAACTCGGGACTAGCGGGGCGGACGAGCAGTACTTC
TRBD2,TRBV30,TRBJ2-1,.,CAWSQTGTSPFF,TGTGCCTGGAGTCAAACCGGGACTAGCCCGTTCTTC
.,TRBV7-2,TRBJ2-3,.,CASSLGQSTDTQYF,TGTGCCAGCAGCTTAGGTCAGAGCACAGATACGCAGTATTTT
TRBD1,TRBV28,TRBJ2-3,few,CASSGTDSTDTQYF,TGTGCCAGCAGTGGGACAGATAGCACAGATACGCAGTATTTT
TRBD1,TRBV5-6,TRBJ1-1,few,CASSWGPTGSVAFF,TGTGCCAGCAGCTGGGGCCCGACAGGGTCGGTAGCTTTCTTT
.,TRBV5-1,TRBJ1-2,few,CASSLDRNTGLYGYTF,TGCGCCAGCAGCTTAGACCGCAATACAGGTCTCTATGGCTACACCTTC
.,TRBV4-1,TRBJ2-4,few,CASSQPTHKNIQYF,TGCGCCAGCAGCCAACCGACACATAAAAACATTCAGTACTTC
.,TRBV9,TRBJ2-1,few,CASSSSNWFNEQFF,TGTGCCAGTTCATCTAGCAATTGGTTCAATGAGCAGTTCTTC
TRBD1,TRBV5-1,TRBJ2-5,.,CASSLDPGQASQETQYF,TGCGCCAGCAGCTTGGATCCGGGACAGGCCTCACAAGAGACCCAGTACTTC
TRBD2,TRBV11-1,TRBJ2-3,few,CASSLLAGGSTDTQYF,TGTGCCAGCAGCCTGCTAGCGGGAGGGAGCACAGATACGCAGTATTTT
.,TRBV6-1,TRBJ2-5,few,CASSEGGEQETQYF,TGTGCCAGCAGTGAAGGTGGGGAGCAAGAGACCCAGTACTTC
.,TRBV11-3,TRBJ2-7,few,CASSLERETEQYF,TGTGCCAGCAGCTTAGAACGGGAGACCGAGCAGTACTTC
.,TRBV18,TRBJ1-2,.,CASSPSVEFYGYTF,TGTGCCAGCTCACCATCGGTAGAATTCTATGGCTACACCTTC
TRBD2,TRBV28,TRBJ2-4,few,CASSGGRGGLANIQYF,TGTGCCAGCAGTGGTGGACGAGGGGGACTAGCAAACATTCAGTACTTC
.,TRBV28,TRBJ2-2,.,CASTSPGGAGELFF,TGTGCCAGCACCTCCCCCGGAGGCGCCGGGGAGCTGTTTTTT
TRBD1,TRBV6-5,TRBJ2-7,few,CASSYTPGGEQYF,TGTGCCAGCAGTTACACTCCAGGGGGCGAGCAGTACTTC
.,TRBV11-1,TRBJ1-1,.,CASSSQANTEAFF,TGTGCCAGCAGCTCACAGGCGAACACTGAAGCTTTCTTT
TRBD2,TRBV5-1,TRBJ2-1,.,CASSLGLAGGGEQFF,TGCGCCAGCAGCTTGGGACTAGCGGGAGGTGGAGAGCAGTTCTTC
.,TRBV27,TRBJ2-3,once,CASGAGYSDF,TGTGCCAGCGGGGCGGGGTACTCAGATTTT
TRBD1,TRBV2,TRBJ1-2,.,CATSGQGVYGYTF,TGTGCCACCTCGGGACAGGGGGTTTATGGCTACACCTTC
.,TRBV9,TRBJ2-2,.,CASSVHVGELFF,TGTGCCAGCAGCGTACATGTCGGGGAGCTGTTTTTT
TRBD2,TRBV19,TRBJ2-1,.,CASSIGGSIPEQFF,TGTGCCAGTAGTATTGGCGGGAGTATCCCTGAGCAGTTCTTC
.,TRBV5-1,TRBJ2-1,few,CASSLGQGNEQFF,TGCGCCAGCAGCTTGGGACAAGGTAATGAGCAGTTCTTC
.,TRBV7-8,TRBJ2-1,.,CASSLVSFGNEQFF,TGTGCCAGCAGCTTAGTTAGCTTCGGCAATGAGCAGTTCTTC
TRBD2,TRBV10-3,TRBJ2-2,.,CAISSLAAAGGKSMFYTGELFF,TGTGCCATCAGTAGCCTGGCTGCAGCGGGAGGGAAATCAATGTTTTACACCGGGGAGCTGTTTTTT
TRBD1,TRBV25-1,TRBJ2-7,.,CASTGTGGFYEQYF,TGTGCCAGCACAGGGACAGGGGGATTCTACGAGCAGTACTTC
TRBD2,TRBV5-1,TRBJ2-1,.,CASSLGLVYDEQFF,TGCGCCAGCAGCCTAGGACTAGTGTACGATGAGCAGTTCTTC
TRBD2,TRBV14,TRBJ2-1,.,CASSQVLGLAGTYNEQFF,TGTGCCAGCAGCCAAGTCCTGGGACTAGCGGGGACCTACAATGAGCAGTTCTTC